This TCR beta chain was identified during a study of control samples from healthy donors and cancer patients. This CDR3 has 16 residues. Germline CDR1 is SGHDT and CDR2 is YYEEEE. V lost 2 bases and J lost 5, with 20 bases in between. A word on this clone: Other DNA sequences in this specimen translate into the identical CDR3.

The repertoire was sequenced with immunoSEQ multiplex PCR; TCRdb's copy has only in-frame clones and lacks some. Here the sample spans 100,000 to 150,000 clones, 80% to 95% being singletons. The chain couples TRBV5-6 to TRBJ2-7; perhaps TRBD1 as D (5 bases). This receptor was taken from a man older than 75 with head and neck cancer. Sequencing input: PBMCs. Here the CDR3 reads CASSLAVGVKPHEQYF. DNA of the CDR3: TGTGCCAGCAGCTTAGCCGTAGGGGTTAAGCCTCACGAGCAGTACTTC. Combining the CDR3 with reference TRBV5-6 and TRBJ2-7 gives the whole variable domain DAGVTQSPTHLIKTRGQQVTLRCSPKSGHDTVSWYQQALGQGPQFIFQYYEEEERQRGNFPDRFSGHQFPNYSSELNVNALLLGDSALYLCASSLAVGVKPHEQYFGPGTRLTVT.